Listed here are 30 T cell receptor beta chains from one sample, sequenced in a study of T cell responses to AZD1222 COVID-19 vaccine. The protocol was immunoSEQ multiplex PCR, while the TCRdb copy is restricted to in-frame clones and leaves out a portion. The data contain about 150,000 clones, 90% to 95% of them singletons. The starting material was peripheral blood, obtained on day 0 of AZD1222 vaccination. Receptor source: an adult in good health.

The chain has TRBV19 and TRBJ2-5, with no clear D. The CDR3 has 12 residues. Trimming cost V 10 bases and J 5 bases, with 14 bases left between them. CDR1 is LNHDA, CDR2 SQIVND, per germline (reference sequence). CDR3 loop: CATSGLRETQYF. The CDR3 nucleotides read TGTGCCACCTCCGGCCTGCGGGAGACCCAGTACTTC.

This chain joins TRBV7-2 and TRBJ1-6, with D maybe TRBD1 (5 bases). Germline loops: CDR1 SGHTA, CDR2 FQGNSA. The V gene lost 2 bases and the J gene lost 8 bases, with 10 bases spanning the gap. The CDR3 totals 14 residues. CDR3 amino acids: CASSLQGEDSPLHF. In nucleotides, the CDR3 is TGTGCCAGCAGCTTACAGGGTGAAGATTCACCCCTCCACTTT.

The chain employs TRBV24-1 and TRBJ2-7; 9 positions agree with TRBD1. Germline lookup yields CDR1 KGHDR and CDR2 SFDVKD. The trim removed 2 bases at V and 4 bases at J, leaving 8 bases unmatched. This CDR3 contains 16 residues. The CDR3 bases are TGTGCCACCAGTGATTCTGCCGGGGACAGGGTTTACGAGCAGTACTTC. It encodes CATSDSAGDRVYEQYF.

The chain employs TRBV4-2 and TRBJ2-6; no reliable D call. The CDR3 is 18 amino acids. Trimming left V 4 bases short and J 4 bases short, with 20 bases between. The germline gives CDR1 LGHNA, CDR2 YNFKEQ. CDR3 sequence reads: CASSLYFPVSSGANVLTF. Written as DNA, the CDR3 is TGTGCCAGCAGCCTCTATTTCCCGGTCTCTTCCGGGGCCAACGTCCTGACTTTC.

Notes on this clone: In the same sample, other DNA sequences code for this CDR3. This CDR3 is CSASGGVNQPQHF. Here the CDR3 DNA reads TGCAGTGCTAGTGGCGGGGTAAATCAGCCCCAGCATTTT. The chain couples TRBV20-1 to TRBJ1-5; unclear D gene. The CDR3 totals 13 residues. Germline CDR1 is DFQATT and CDR2 is SNEGSKA (reference sequence). V lost 3 bases and J lost 4, with 10 bases in between.

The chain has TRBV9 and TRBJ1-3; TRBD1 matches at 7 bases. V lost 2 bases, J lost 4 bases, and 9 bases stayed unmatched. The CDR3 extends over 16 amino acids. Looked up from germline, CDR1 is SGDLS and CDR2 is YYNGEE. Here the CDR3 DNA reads TGTGCCAGCAGCGTTCAACAGGGGTTAGGAGGAAACACCATATATTTT. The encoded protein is CASSVQQGLGGNTIYF.

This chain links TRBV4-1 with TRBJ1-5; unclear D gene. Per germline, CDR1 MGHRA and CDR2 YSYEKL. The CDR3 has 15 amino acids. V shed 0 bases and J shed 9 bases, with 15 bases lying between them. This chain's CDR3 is CASSQEWRPNGPQHF. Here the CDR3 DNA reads TGCGCCAGCAGCCAAGAATGGCGCCCGAATGGGCCCCAGCATTTT.

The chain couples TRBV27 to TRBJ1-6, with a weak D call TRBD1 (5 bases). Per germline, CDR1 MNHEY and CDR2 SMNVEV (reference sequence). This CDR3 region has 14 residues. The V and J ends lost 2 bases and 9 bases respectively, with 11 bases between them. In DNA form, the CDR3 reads TGTGCCAGCAGTTTAGGGTGGGGCGGTTCACCCCTCCACTTT. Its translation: CASSLGWGGSPLHF.

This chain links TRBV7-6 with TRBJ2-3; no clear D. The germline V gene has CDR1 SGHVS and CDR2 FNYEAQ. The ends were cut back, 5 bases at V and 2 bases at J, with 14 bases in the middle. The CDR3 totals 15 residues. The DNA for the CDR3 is TGTGCCAGCAGCCCCCGTCCCGAAACCACAGATACGCAGTATTTT. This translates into CASSPRPETTDTQYF. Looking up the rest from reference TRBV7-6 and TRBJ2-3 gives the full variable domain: GAGVSQSPRYKVTKRGQDVALRCDPISGHVSLYWYRQALGQGPEFLTYFNYEAQQDKSGLPNDRFSAERPEGSISTLTIQRTEQRDSAMYRCASSPRPETTDTQYFGPGTRLTVL.

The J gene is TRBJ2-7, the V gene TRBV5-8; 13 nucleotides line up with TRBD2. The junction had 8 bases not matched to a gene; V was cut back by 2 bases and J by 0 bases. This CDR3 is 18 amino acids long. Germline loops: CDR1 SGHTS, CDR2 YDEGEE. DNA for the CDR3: TGTGCCAGCAGCTTCACTAGCGGGAGGGCCGAAAGCTCCTACGAGCAGTACTTC. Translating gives CASSFTSGRAESSYEQYF.

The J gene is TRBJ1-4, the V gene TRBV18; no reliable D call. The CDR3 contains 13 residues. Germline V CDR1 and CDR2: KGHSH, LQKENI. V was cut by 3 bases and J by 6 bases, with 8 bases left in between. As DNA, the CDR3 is TGTGCCAGCTCACCCCTCAAAGATGAAAAACTGTTTTTT. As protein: CASSPLKDEKLFF.

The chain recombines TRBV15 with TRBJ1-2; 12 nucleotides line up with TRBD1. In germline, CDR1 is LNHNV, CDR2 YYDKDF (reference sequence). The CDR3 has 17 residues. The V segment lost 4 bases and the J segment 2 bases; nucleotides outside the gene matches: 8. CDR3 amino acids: CATSKPGQGAPNYGYTF. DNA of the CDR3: TGTGCCACCAGCAAACCGGGACAGGGGGCCCCGAACTATGGCTACACCTTC.

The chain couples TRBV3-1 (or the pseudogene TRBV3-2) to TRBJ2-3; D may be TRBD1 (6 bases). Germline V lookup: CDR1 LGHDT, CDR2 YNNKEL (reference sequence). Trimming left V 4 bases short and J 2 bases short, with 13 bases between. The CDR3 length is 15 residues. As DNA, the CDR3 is TGTGCCAGCAGCCGGGGACAACTGATCACAGATACGCAGTATTTT. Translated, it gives CASSRGQLITDTQYF.

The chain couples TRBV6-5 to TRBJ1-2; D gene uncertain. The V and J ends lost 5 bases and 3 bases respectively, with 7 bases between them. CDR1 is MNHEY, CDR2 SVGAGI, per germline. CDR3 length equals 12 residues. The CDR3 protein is CASSRRDYGYTF. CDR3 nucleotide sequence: TGTGCCAGCAGTCGACGGGACTATGGCTACACCTTC.

The CDR3 region is CASSLGIRAFGNTIYF. The CDR3 nucleotides are TGTGCCAGCAGTTTAGGCATCAGGGCTTTTGGAAACACCATATATTTT. The V and J genes are TRBV28 and TRBJ1-3; a weak D match, TRBD1 (5 bases). Germline V gives CDR1 MDHEN, CDR2 SYDVKM. This CDR3 has 16 amino acids. The V gene lost 2 bases and the J gene lost 3 bases, with 14 bases spanning the gap.

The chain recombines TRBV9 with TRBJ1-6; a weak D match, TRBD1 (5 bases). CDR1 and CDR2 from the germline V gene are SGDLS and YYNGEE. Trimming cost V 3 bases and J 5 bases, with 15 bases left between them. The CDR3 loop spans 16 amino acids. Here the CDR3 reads CASSGGRQSNNSPLHF. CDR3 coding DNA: TGTGCCAGCAGCGGTGGGAGACAGTCTAATAATTCACCCCTCCACTTT.

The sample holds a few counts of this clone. CDR3 DNA: TGTGCCAGCAGCTTAGTGGATTTATACGAGCAGTACTTC. Its protein is CASSLVDLYEQYF. This sequence joins TRBV7-9 and TRBJ2-7, with D unresolved. Germline V CDR1 and CDR2: SEHNR, FQNEAQ (reference sequence). The V and J ends lost 1 base and 4 bases respectively, with 8 bases between them. This CDR3 region has 13 residues.

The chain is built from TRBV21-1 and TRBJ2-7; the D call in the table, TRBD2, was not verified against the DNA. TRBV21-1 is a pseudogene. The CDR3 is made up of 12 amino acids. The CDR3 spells CASGGVGYEQYF. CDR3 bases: TGTGCCAGCGGAGGGGTTGGCTACGAGCAGTACTTC.

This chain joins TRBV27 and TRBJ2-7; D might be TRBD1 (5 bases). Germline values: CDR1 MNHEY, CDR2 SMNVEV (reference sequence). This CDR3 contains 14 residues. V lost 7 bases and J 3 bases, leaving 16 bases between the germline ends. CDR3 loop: CASKQVTEFYEQYF. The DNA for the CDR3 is TGTGCCAGCAAACAGGTTACAGAATTCTACGAGCAGTACTTC.

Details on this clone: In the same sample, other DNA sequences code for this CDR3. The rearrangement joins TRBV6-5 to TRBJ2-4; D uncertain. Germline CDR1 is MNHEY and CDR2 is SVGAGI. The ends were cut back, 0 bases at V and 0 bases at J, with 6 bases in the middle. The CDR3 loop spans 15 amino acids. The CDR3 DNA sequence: TGTGCCAGCAGTTACTCCGAACTAGCCAAAAACATTCAGTACTTC. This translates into CASSYSELAKNIQYF.

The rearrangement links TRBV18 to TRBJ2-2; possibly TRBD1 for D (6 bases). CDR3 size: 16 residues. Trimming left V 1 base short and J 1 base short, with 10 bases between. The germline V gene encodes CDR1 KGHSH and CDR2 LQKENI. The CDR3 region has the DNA TGTGCCAGCTCACCACTACTACAGGGGAACACCGGGGAGCTGTTTTTT. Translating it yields CASSPLLQGNTGELFF.

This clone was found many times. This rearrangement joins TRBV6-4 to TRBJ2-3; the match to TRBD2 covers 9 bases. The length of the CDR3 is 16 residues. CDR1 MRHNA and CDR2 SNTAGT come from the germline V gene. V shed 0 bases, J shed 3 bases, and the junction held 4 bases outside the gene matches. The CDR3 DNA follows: TGTGCCAGCAGTGACTCTAGCGGGAGTCAGACAGATACGCAGTATTTT. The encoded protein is CASSDSSGSQTDTQYF.

The DNA of the CDR3 is TGTGCCAGCAGACCCGATGCCAGGGCCGCGAACACTGAAGCTTTCTTT. Protein: CASRPDARAANTEAFF. J is TRBJ1-1 and V is TRBV5-4, with D perhaps matching TRBD1 (5 bases). V was pared by 5 bases and J by 1 base, with 18 bases between. The germline CDR1 and CDR2 sequences are SGHNT and YYREEE (reference sequence). The length of the CDR3 is 16 residues.

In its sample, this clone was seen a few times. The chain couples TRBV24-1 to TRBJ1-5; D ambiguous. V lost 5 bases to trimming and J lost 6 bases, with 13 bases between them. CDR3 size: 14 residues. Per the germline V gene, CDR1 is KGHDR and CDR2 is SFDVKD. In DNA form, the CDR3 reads TGTGCCACCAGTGCCGGGGTTGGCGGTCAGCCCCAGCATTTT. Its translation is CATSAGVGGQPQHF.

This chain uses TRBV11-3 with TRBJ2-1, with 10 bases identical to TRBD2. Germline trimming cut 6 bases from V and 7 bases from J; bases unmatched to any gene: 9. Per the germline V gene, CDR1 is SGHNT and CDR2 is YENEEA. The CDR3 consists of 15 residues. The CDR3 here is CASRPLAGVRNEQFF. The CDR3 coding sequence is TGTGCCAGCAGGCCTCTAGCGGGAGTGAGGAATGAGCAGTTCTTC.

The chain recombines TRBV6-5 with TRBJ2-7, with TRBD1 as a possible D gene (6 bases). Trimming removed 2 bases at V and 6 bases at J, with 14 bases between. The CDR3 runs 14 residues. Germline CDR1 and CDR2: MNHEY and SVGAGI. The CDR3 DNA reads TGTGCCAGCAGTTACAGCCAGGGGTCCGCCGAGCAGTACTTC. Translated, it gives CASSYSQGSAEQYF.

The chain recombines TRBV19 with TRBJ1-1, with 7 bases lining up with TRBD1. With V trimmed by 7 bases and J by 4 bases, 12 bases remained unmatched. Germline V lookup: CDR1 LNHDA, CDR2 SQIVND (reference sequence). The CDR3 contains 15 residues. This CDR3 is CASTTIQGGSTEAFF. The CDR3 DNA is TGTGCCAGTACCACCATCCAGGGGGGGAGCACTGAAGCTTTCTTT. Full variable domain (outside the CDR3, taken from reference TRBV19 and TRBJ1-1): DGGITQSPKYLFRKEGQNVTLSCEQNLNHDAMYWYRQDPGQGLRLIYYSQIVNDFQKGDIAEGYSVSREKKESFPLTVTSAQKNPTAFYLCASTTIQGGSTEAFFGQGTRLTVV.

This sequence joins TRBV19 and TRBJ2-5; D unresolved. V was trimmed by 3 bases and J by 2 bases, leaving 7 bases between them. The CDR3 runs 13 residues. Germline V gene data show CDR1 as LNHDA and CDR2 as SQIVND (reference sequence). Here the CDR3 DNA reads TGTGCCAGTAGTATTTCCAGACAAGAGACCCAGTACTTC. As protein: CASSISRQETQYF.

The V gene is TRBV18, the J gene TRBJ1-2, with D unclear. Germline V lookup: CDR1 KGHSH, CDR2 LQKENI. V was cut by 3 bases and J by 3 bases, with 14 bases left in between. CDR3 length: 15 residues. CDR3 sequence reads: CASSPAGGSDYGYTF. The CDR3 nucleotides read TGTGCCAGCTCACCGGCGGGAGGAAGCGACTATGGCTACACCTTC.

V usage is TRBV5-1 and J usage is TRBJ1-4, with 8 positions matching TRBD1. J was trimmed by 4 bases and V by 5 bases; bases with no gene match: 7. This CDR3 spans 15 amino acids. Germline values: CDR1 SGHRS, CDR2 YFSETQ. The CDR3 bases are TGCGCCAGCAGTGGGCAGGGGGCCCTTAATGAAAAACTGTTTTTT. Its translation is CASSGQGALNEKLFF. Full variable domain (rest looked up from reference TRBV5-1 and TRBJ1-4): KAGVTQTPRYLIKTRGQQVTLSCSPISGHRSVSWYQQTPGQGLQFLFEYFSETQRNKGNFPGRFSGRQFSNSRSEMNVSTLELGDSALYLCASSGQGALNEKLFFGSGTQLSVL.